This entry lists 26 T cell receptor beta chains sequenced from one sample in a study of T cells and Merkel cell carcinoma outcomes. Clones were sequenced by immunoSEQ multiplex PCR, and TCRdb holds only the in-frame ones, with some missing. The data show 15,000 to 18,000 clones, with more than 75% seen just once and 7.9% held by the top ten. The sequenced sample consisted of tumor tissue from Merkel cell carcinoma. These receptors were collected from a human donor with Merkel cell carcinoma.

V is TRBV5-6 and J is TRBJ2-7; TRBD1 or TRBD2 may be the D gene (5 bases each). The length of the CDR3 is 13 residues. The germline CDR1 and CDR2 sequences are SGHDT and YYEEEE. V gave up 4 bases and J gave up 3 bases, with 11 bases separating them. The CDR3 DNA reads as TGTGCCAGCAGCCGGGACGACTTCTACGAGCAGTACTTC. Encoded protein: CASSRDDFYEQYF.

V usage is TRBV7-9 and J usage is TRBJ1-5, with D unresolved. CDR1 SEHNR and CDR2 FQNEAQ come from the germline V gene (reference sequence). The CDR3 totals 15 residues. With 0 bases removed from V and 9 bases from J, the gap between germline ends came to 15 bases. The CDR3 bases are TGTGCCAGCAGCTTAGCGGTGGGGAGAGCCGGGCCCCAGCATTTT. This translates into CASSLAVGRAGPQHF.

There are a few counts of this clone. The chain combines TRBV10-3 with TRBJ2-7; D unclear. V was shortened by 1 base and J by 5 bases, with 3 bases between the two germline ends. Per the germline V gene, CDR1 is ENHRY and CDR2 is SYGVKD. The length of the CDR3 is 11 residues. DNA for the CDR3: TGTGCCATCAGTGAGTTGCACGAGCAGTACTTC. Its protein product is CAISELHEQYF.

Concerning this clone itself: This likely comes from a read error, as the CDR3 has no conserved phenylalanine or tryptophan at its end. This sequence joins TRBV9 and TRBJ1-3, with no clear D. CDR1 is SGDLS, CDR2 YYNGEE, per germline. The CDR3 has 15 residues. V shed 2 bases and J shed 0 bases, with 9 bases lying between them. The CDR3 coding sequence is TGTGCCAGCAGCGTCTCTCAGGACTCTGGAAACACCATATATGTT. It codes for CASSVSQDSGNTIYV.

The chain uses TRBV7-8 and TRBJ1-4, with D unclear. V lost 4 bases and J lost 5, with 8 bases in between. This CDR3 comprises 13 residues. The germline V gene encodes CDR1 SGHVS and CDR2 FQNEAQ. The DNA of the CDR3 is TGTGCCAGCAGCTGGAGTTTCAATGAAAAACTGTTTTTT. Residues: CASSWSFNEKLFF.

V usage is TRBV28 and J usage is TRBJ2-5; 8 nucleotides align to TRBD1. Trimming removed 4 bases from V and 4 bases from J; junction bases left unmatched: 2. The CDR3 runs to 13 residues. Germline-derived CDR1 and CDR2 are MDHEN and SYDVKM. CDR3 sequence: CASSWTGIETQYF. The DNA of the CDR3 is TGTGCCAGCAGTTGGACAGGGATAGAGACCCAGTACTTC.

The gene calls are TRBV7-8 and TRBJ1-2, with D perhaps TRBD1 (6 bases). CDR1 is SGHVS and CDR2 is FQNEAQ in the germline V gene. The germline V and J ends were trimmed by 4 bases and 4 bases, with 10 bases remaining between them. CDR3 size: 13 residues. The CDR3: CASSSDRRYGYTF. The CDR3 nucleotides read TGTGCCAGCAGCTCAGACAGGCGCTATGGCTACACCTTC. The full variable domain, rest sourced from reference TRBV7-8 and TRBJ1-2, is GAGVSQSPRYKVAKRGQDVALRCDPISGHVSLFWYQQALGQGPEFLTYFQNEAQLDKSGLPSDRFFAERPEGSVSTLKIQRTQQEDSAVYLCASSSDRRYGYTFGSGTRLTVV.

V usage is TRBV6-1 and J usage is TRBJ2-1; D ambiguous. The germline V and J ends were trimmed by 0 bases and 12 bases, with 12 bases remaining between them. CDR1 and CDR2 from the germline V gene are MNHNS and SASEGT. The CDR3 contains 13 residues. CDR3 coding DNA: TGTGCCAGCAGTGAAGCACCTCTAGGTAGGCAGTTCTTC. Translated: CASSEAPLGRQFF.

In this sample, this clone turned up once. This sample includes further DNA sequences coding for the same CDR3. The CDR3 DNA is TGTGCCAGCAGCCCGGACGGGAATAACTATGGCTACACCTTC. Its translation: CASSPDGNNYGYTF. This chain joins TRBV11-2 and TRBJ1-2; no definite D call. Trimming pared 5 bases from V and 1 base from J, leaving 11 bases between. This CDR3 spans 14 amino acids. Germline V CDR1 and CDR2: SGHAT, FQNNGV.

The chain couples TRBV9 to TRBJ2-3, with D unclear. This CDR3 is built from 14 residues. Trimming left V 0 bases short and J 0 bases short, with 5 bases between. Looked up from germline, CDR1 is SGDLS and CDR2 is YYNGEE. The CDR3 spells CASSVAGSTDTQYF. The CDR3 DNA sequence: TGTGCCAGCAGCGTAGCTGGCAGCACAGATACGCAGTATTTT.

J is TRBJ2-3 and V is TRBV15; D is unclear. CDR1 and CDR2 (germline): LNHNV, YYDKDF (reference sequence). Trimming left V 2 bases short and J 5 bases short, with 11 bases between. There are 14 residues in the CDR3. The CDR3 sequence is CATSRKVQRDTQYF. The CDR3 bases are TGTGCCACCAGCAGAAAGGTTCAGAGAGATACGCAGTATTTT.

This chain connects TRBV25-1 to TRBJ1-2; 7 bases match TRBD1. V lost 8 bases to trimming and J lost 7 bases; unmatched junction nucleotides: 7. The CDR3 spans 12 residues. Germline CDR1 and CDR2: MGHDK and SYGVNS. CDR3 sequence (DNA): TGTGCCAGCGGGCAGGGGGACTTTGGCTACACCTTC. Protein sequence: CASGQGDFGYTF.

This clone was recorded only once. V gene TRBV30 combines with J gene TRBJ1-4, with 8 positions matching TRBD1. CDR1 GTSNPN and CDR2 SVGIG come from the germline V gene (reference sequence). CDR3 length: 14 residues. The V segment lost 5 bases and the J segment 4 bases; nucleotides outside the gene matches: 6. The CDR3: CAWATGELNEKLFF. The CDR3 DNA follows: TGTGCCTGGGCGACAGGGGAGCTTAATGAAAAACTGTTTTTT. Together with reference TRBV30 and TRBJ1-4, the CDR3 gives the full variable domain: SQTIHQWPATLVQPVGSPLSLECTVEGTSNPNLYWYRQAAGRGLQLLFYSVGIGQISSEVPQNLSASRPQDRQFILSSKKLLLSDSGFYLCAWATGELNEKLFFGSGTQLSVL.

A few counts support this clone. V is TRBV29-1 and J is TRBJ2-1; D not certain. Per germline, CDR1 SQVTM and CDR2 ANQGSEA. The CDR3 runs to 11 residues. Trimming removed 4 bases from V and 7 bases from J, with 8 bases in between. For the CDR3, the DNA is TGCAGCGTTGGAACAGTGAATGAGCAGTTCTTC. Amino acids: CSVGTVNEQFF.

The genes are TRBV10-2 and TRBJ2-3, with 9 bases aligning to TRBD2. The CDR3 length is 16 residues. V lost 1 base and J lost 2; bases outside the gene matches: 4. CDR1 and CDR2 from the germline V gene are WSHSY and SAAADI. The DNA for the CDR3 is TGCGCCAGCAGTGAGTGGGGCGGGGGGGACACAGATACGCAGTATTTT. Translating gives CASSEWGGGDTDTQYF.

CDR3 protein: CASSLDADQPQHF. CDR3 DNA: TGCGCCAGCAGCTTGGATGCTGATCAGCCCCAGCATTTT. The chain couples TRBV5-1 to TRBJ1-5; D remains unclear. This CDR3 is built from 13 residues. Germline V CDR1 and CDR2: SGHRS, YFSETQ. Trimming shortened V by 0 bases and J by 5 bases, and 6 bases separated the two germline ends.

This chain uses TRBV7-2 with TRBJ1-2; D ambiguous. This CDR3 contains 15 residues. Germline CDR1 reads SGHTA; CDR2 reads FQGNSA. The ends were cut back, 1 base at V and 0 bases at J, with 9 bases in the middle. The CDR3 region has the DNA TGTGCCAGCAGCTTAGGCAGCAGTTCTAACTATGGCTACACCTTC. Translated: CASSLGSSSNYGYTF.

J is TRBJ1-2 and V is TRBV11-2; the D is unclear. The CDR3 is 13 residues long. Germline V gene sequence: CDR1 SGHAT, CDR2 FQNNGV. V was cut by 5 bases and J by 7 bases, with 14 bases left in between. The CDR3, as DNA: TGTGCCAGCAGCCCCGATACAGTTTCTGGCTACACCTTC. This sequence encodes CASSPDTVSGYTF.

The sample holds one count of this clone. V is TRBV5-6 and J is TRBJ2-3; the D gene is possibly TRBD1 (5 bases). In germline, CDR1 is SGHDT, CDR2 YYEEEE. V lost 0 bases, J lost 7 bases, and 15 bases lay in between. This CDR3 is built from 15 residues. The DNA for the CDR3 is TGTGCCAGCAGCTTGGTCTGGCAGGGAAGGAATACGCAGTATTTT. It is translated as CASSLVWQGRNTQYF.

J is TRBJ2-7 and V is TRBV5-1, with a possible D match to TRBD1 (6 bases). V shed 3 bases and J shed 5 bases, with 12 bases lying between them. This CDR3 comprises 13 residues. Germline-derived CDR1 and CDR2 are SGHRS and YFSETQ. For the CDR3, the DNA is TGCGCCAGCAGCTCCAGACAGGACAACGAGCAGTACTTC. Amino acids: CASSSRQDNEQYF.

The chain links TRBV4-2 to TRBJ1-2; the match to TRBD1 covers 7 bases. Germline CDR1 LGHNA, CDR2 YNFKEQ. The CDR3 contains 15 residues. Unmatched junction bases numbered 10, after V lost 3 bases and J lost 6 bases. DNA of the CDR3: TGTGCCAGCAGCCAGAAGACAGGGTGGGAAGATGGCTACACCTTC. Protein product: CASSQKTGWEDGYTF.

The chain carries TRBV6-1 and TRBJ2-7, with D possibly matching TRBD1 (5 bases). The CDR3 covers 14 residues. The germline V and J ends were trimmed by 4 bases and 4 bases, with 14 bases remaining between them. Germline V gives CDR1 MNHNS, CDR2 SASEGT. The CDR3 region has the DNA TGTGCCAGCAGTGTTACGGACACACCATACGAGCAGTACTTC. Translating gives CASSVTDTPYEQYF.

The chain joins TRBV5-1 to TRBJ2-3, with 10 bases identical to TRBD2. The CDR3 extends over 15 amino acids. Germline values: CDR1 SGHRS, CDR2 YFSETQ. V lost 4 bases to trimming and J lost 4 bases; unmatched junction nucleotides: 6. The CDR3 DNA sequence: TGCGCCAGCAGCCCGGGACTAGCGTGGCCAGATACGCAGTATTTT. Translation: CASSPGLAWPDTQYF. Drawing the rest from reference TRBV5-1 and TRBJ2-3, the complete variable domain is KAGVTQTPRYLIKTRGQQVTLSCSPISGHRSVSWYQQTPGQGLQFLFEYFSETQRNKGNFPGRFSGRQFSNSRSEMNVSTLELGDSALYLCASSPGLAWPDTQYFGPGTRLTVL.

This chain connects TRBV18 to TRBJ1-1; D may be TRBD1 (6 bases). Trimming pared 3 bases from V and 1 base from J, leaving 9 bases between. The CDR3 spans 14 residues. Germline V gene lookup returns CDR1 KGHSH and CDR2 LQKENI. The CDR3 DNA reads TGTGCCAGCTCACCTTCGGGACAGAACACTGAAGCTTTCTTT. Residues: CASSPSGQNTEAFF.

In the case of this clone: Lacking the conserved final phenylalanine or tryptophan, this CDR3 likely reflects a read error. V and J are TRBV7-3 and TRBJ1-3; D not resolved. The ends were cut back, 4 bases at V and 0 bases at J, with 7 bases in the middle. CDR1 is SGHTA and CDR2 is FQGTGA in the germline V gene. This CDR3 spans 14 amino acids. The CDR3 DNA reads as TGTGCCAGCAGCTCCACGGTCTCTGGAAACACCATATATGTT. Translated: CASSSTVSGNTIYV.

The chain carries TRBV19 and TRBJ2-3; no reliable D call. The CDR3 loop spans 11 amino acids. Trimming took off 5 bases at V and 10 bases at J, with 10 bases between the two ends. Germline CDR1 and CDR2: LNHDA and SQIVND (reference sequence). The CDR3 nucleotides are TGTGCCAGTAGTTCCGAGTTCGCGCAGTATTTT. Translating gives CASSSEFAQYF.